Below, one T cell receptor beta chain is given with its context. Its antigen is not known. The CDR3 has 13 amino acids. CDR1 and CDR2 (germline): GTSNPN, SVGIG (reference sequence). V was cut by 1 base and J by 7 bases, with 11 bases left in between. Treatment reported: oral pan-JAK inhibitor, 5-10 mg twice daily. This specimen belongs to a study of CD8+ T cells in alopecia areata. Study context: It was oral tofacitinib, at 5 to 10 mg twice daily, that treated patients received. The study's findings and limits: Researchers report lesional scalp, most notably alopecia totalis/universalis, outstripped normal scalp in clonality. Many expanded lesional clones persisted during tofacitinib (in both scalp and blood). For patients receiving tofacitinib, scalp clonality and expanded CD8+ clones among the top 100 significantly decreased.

It was cDNA, reverse transcribed from extracted RNA, that served as the sequencing template. The data were produced by immunoSEQ multiplex PCR, yet TCRdb's version contains in-frame clones alone and is incomplete. The repertoire holds 150,000 to 200,000 clones, with 58% as singletons. The chain employs TRBV30 and TRBJ1-5; TRBD1 might be the D (5 bases). The sequence came from a human donor with alopecia areata. Source: CD4+ T cells sorted from blood, taken at week 24, from a patient treated with tofacitinib. The CDR3 bases are TGTGCCTGGAGTGGAGGGGCAGGACAGCCCCAGCATTTT. Its protein is CAWSGGAGQPQHF.